This passage covers 10 T cell receptor beta chains from one sample sequenced in a study of cytomegalovirus exposure and HLA in healthy donors. PCR primers comprised 60 Vbeta and 13 Jbeta primers. The protocol was immunoSEQ multiplex PCR, while the TCRdb copy is restricted to in-frame clones and leaves out a portion. Of roughly 100,000 clones in the sample, about two thirds were seen once. Sequences were obtained from PBMCs. The receptors were gathered from a female donor in good health and CMV-seronegative.

The rearrangement links TRBV27 to TRBJ1-5; D ambiguous. This CDR3 spans 13 amino acids. Looked up from germline, CDR1 is MNHEY and CDR2 is SMNVEV (reference sequence). V lost 2 bases and J 4 bases, leaving 6 bases between the germline ends. CDR3 nucleotides: TGTGCCAGCAGTTTACACAGTAATCAGCCCCAGCATTTT. This gives the protein CASSLHSNQPQHF.

This clone was seen just once. The V and J genes are TRBV11-3 and TRBJ1-1, with TRBD1 matching over 8 bases. Germline values: CDR1 SGHNT, CDR2 YENEEA. CDR3 size: 15 residues. After removal of 4 bases from V and 4 bases from J, the junction contained 8 bases not matched to a gene. For the CDR3, the DNA is TGTGCCAGCAGCTATCCAGGACAGGGTGGCACTGAAGCTTTCTTT. It is translated as CASSYPGQGGTEAFF.

There are a few counts of this clone. This chain joins TRBV29-1 and TRBJ2-3; TRBD2 agrees at 8 bases. The CDR3 extends over 13 amino acids. Trimming cost V 3 bases and J 3 bases; bases outside gene matches: 2. Germline-derived CDR1 and CDR2 are SQVTM and ANQGSEA. The CDR3 nucleotides are TGCAGCGTTGACGGCGGGAGGACAGATACGCAGTATTTT. This encodes CSVDGGRTDTQYF.

The V and J genes are TRBV6-5 and TRBJ1-1; unclear D gene. Trimming took 0 bases from V and 0 from J, leaving 11 bases between them. The germline V gene has CDR1 MNHEY and CDR2 SVGAGI. The CDR3 spans 16 residues. The CDR3 DNA sequence: TGTGCCAGCAGTTACTCTCCAAGTTACATGAACACTGAAGCTTTCTTT. This sequence encodes CASSYSPSYMNTEAFF.

The V and J genes are TRBV2 and TRBJ1-1; the D is unclear. Germline V CDR1 and CDR2: SNHLY, FYNNEI. The CDR3 has 13 amino acids. Trimming left V 3 bases short and J 3 bases short, with 8 bases between. This CDR3 is CASSDYPDTEAFF. In nucleotides, the CDR3 is TGTGCCAGCAGTGATTACCCGGACACTGAAGCTTTCTTT. Variable domain in full (rest from reference TRBV2 and TRBJ1-1): EPEVTQTPSHQVTQMGQEVILRCVPISNHLYFYWYRQILGQKVEFLVSFYNNEISEKSEIFDDQFSVERPDGSNFTLKIRSTKLEDSAMYFCASSDYPDTEAFFGQGTRLTVV.

The chain employs TRBV7-2 and TRBJ2-7; a possible D gene is TRBD2 (5 bases). Germline values: CDR1 SGHTA, CDR2 FQGNSA. The CDR3 contains 14 residues. The ends were cut back, 5 bases at V and 1 base at J, with 12 bases in the middle. The CDR3 loop is CASSQRGSSYEQYF. The DNA of the CDR3 is TGTGCCAGCAGCCAACGGGGTTCTTCCTACGAGCAGTACTTC.

This clone was counted only a few times. The V gene is TRBV7-6, the J gene TRBJ2-3; TRBD2 might be the D (5 bases). Germline V CDR1 and CDR2: SGHVS, FNYEAQ. Trimming removed 1 base at V and 2 bases at J, with 10 bases between. The CDR3 spans 15 residues. CDR3 region: CASSLGGHHTDTQYF. Written as DNA, the CDR3 is TGTGCCAGCAGCTTAGGAGGGCACCACACAGATACGCAGTATTTT.

V gene TRBV6-5 combines with J gene TRBJ2-2, with 7 bases identical to TRBD2. V was clipped by 0 bases and J by 6 bases; unmatched bases: 4. CDR1 is MNHEY and CDR2 is SVGAGI in the germline V gene. The CDR3 runs 15 residues. In DNA, the CDR3 is TGTGCCAGCAGTTACTCGAAACGGGGGGCCGGGGAGCTGTTTTTT. Translated: CASSYSKRGAGELFF.

The chain couples TRBV2 to TRBJ1-1; TRBD1 agrees at 7 bases. The germline gives CDR1 SNHLY, CDR2 FYNNEI. With V trimmed by 4 bases and J by 4 bases, 3 bases remained unmatched. CDR3 size: 13 residues. The CDR3: CASSGQGGTEAFF. The CDR3 nucleotides are TGTGCCAGCAGTGGACAGGGAGGCACTGAAGCTTTCTTT. The variable domain in full, completed from reference TRBV2 and TRBJ1-1, reads EPEVTQTPSHQVTQMGQEVILRCVPISNHLYFYWYRQILGQKVEFLVSFYNNEISEKSEIFDDQFSVERPDGSNFTLKIRSTKLEDSAMYFCASSGQGGTEAFFGQGTRLTVV.

The rearrangement links TRBV6-6 to TRBJ2-1; no reliable D call. The CDR3 covers 12 residues. Trimming removed 7 bases from V and 3 bases from J, with 7 bases in between. The germline V gene encodes CDR1 MNHNY and CDR2 SVGAGI (reference sequence). CDR3 residues: CASTASYNEQFF. The CDR3 nucleotides read TGTGCCAGCACGGCTAGCTACAATGAGCAGTTCTTC.